A selection of T cell receptor beta chains follows, all from one sample in a study of cytomegalovirus exposure and HLA in healthy donors. This table comes from immunoSEQ multiplex PCR, and its TCRdb copy is limited to in-frame clones, with some not included. The sample has 150,000 to 200,000 clones, about four fifths seen once. The sequenced sample was PBMCs. The receptors were gathered from a man between 45 and 60 years old in good health and CMV-seronegative. CDR3s include the opening cysteine and the closing phenylalanine or tryptophan. The D gene is left open where the match is weak.

TRBJ2-7,TRBV6-5,NA,CASSYSGTIYEQYF,TGTGCCAGCAGTTACTCCGGGACAATCTACGAGCAGTACTTC
TRBJ1-3,TRBV28,TRBD1,CASKGTAGNTIYF,TGTGCCAGCAAAGGGACAGCTGGAAACACCATATATTTT
TRBJ1-2,TRBV19,TRBD1,CASRTPPGQGATNYGYTF,TGTGCCAGTAGAACCCCCCCGGGACAGGGGGCCACTAACTATGGCTACACCTTC
TRBJ2-7,TRBV5-4,NA,CATTPSGSPYEQYF,TGTGCCACAACCCCCAGCGGGTCCCCCTACGAGCAGTACTTC
TRBJ2-1,TRBV30,TRBD1,CAWRRQGPYEQFF,TGTGCCTGGAGGCGACAGGGTCCGTATGAGCAGTTCTTC
TRBJ1-1,TRBV7-2,NA,CASSLLVRGPRDTEAFF,TGTGCCAGCAGCTTACTTGTAAGGGGTCCTCGGGACACTGAAGCTTTCTTT
TRBJ2-2,TRBV5-4,NA,CASSLVFGSETGELFF,TGTGCCAGCAGCTTGGTGTTCGGGAGCGAAACCGGGGAGCTGTTTTTT
TRBJ2-2,TRBV19,TRBD2,CASSRRTSGNTGELFF,TGTGCCAGTAGTAGAAGGACTAGCGGGAACACCGGGGAGCTGTTTTTT
TRBJ1-6,TRBV28,NA,CASSSRLTLHF,TGTGCCAGCAGTTCCCGACTGACCCTCCACTTT
TRBJ1-2,TRBV30,NA,CAWSGDRYYGYTF,TGTGCCTGGAGTGGAGACAGATACTATGGCTACACCTTC
TRBJ2-7,TRBV29-1,TRBD1,CSVDGTGGHEQYF,TGCAGCGTAGACGGGACAGGGGGCCACGAGCAGTACTTC
TRBJ2-7,TRBV7-9,NA,CASSLVLGATYEQYF,TGTGCCAGCAGCTTAGTGTTGGGGGCCACTTACGAGCAGTACTTC
TRBJ2-7,TRBV2,TRBD1,CASSQLRGRSHEQYF,TGTGCCAGCAGTCAACTCAGGGGGCGCTCCCACGAGCAGTACTTC
TRBJ2-5,TRBV4-2,NA,CASGTGNQETQYF,TGTGCCAGCGGAACCGGGAATCAAGAGACCCAGTACTTC
TRBJ2-5,TRBV7-9,NA,CASSSWTTQTQYF,TGTGCCAGCAGCTCCTGGACTACCCAGACCCAGTACTTC
TRBJ2-5,TRBV19,NA,CASSIRIQETQYF,TGTGCCAGTAGTATCAGGATCCAAGAGACCCAGTACTTC
TRBJ2-3,TRBV28,TRBD2,CASSLASGSTDTQYF,TGTGCCAGCAGTTTGGCTAGCGGTAGCACAGATACGCAGTATTTT
TRBJ2-5,TRBV10-2,TRBD2,CASSVSGASGVQETQYF,TGCGCCAGCAGTGTATCTGGGGCTAGCGGGGTACAAGAGACCCAGTACTTC
TRBJ2-3,TRBV5-5,NA,CASSLFPGGSPDTQYF,TGTGCCAGCAGCTTGTTTCCTGGTGGGAGCCCAGATACGCAGTATTTT
TRBJ2-5,TRBV6-1,NA,CASSELRGRVRETQYF,TGTGCCAGCAGTGAATTAAGGGGGAGGGTACGGGAGACCCAGTACTTC
TRBJ1-6,TRBV5-1,TRBD1,CASSLFTGGNSPLHF,TGCGCCAGCAGCTTGTTCACAGGGGGCAATTCACCCCTCCACTTT
TRBJ2-7,TRBV7-8,NA,CASSLVAFTNVKQYF,TGTGCCAGCAGCTTAGTCGCGTTTACCAATGTGAAGCAGTACTTC
TRBJ2-7,TRBV18,NA,CASSSSGSRHEQYF,TGTGCCAGCTCATCCTCGGGGAGTAGACACGAGCAGTACTTC
TRBJ1-2,TRBV7-2,NA,CASSSEFRAAGGYTF,TGTGCCAGCAGCTCTGAATTTAGGGCGGCGGGTGGCTACACCTTC
TRBJ2-7,TRBV6-1,TRBD2,CASSEGLAGNEQYF,TGTGCCAGCAGTGAAGGACTAGCGGGAAACGAGCAGTACTTC
TRBJ2-3,TRBV6-6,TRBD2,CASSYRSSGLTDTQYF,TGTGCCAGCAGTTACCGTTCTAGCGGACTCACAGATACGCAGTATTTT
TRBJ2-1,TRBV18,NA,CASTRSGTPSYNEQFF,TGTGCCAGCACGAGATCCGGGACTCCCTCCTACAATGAGCAGTTCTTC